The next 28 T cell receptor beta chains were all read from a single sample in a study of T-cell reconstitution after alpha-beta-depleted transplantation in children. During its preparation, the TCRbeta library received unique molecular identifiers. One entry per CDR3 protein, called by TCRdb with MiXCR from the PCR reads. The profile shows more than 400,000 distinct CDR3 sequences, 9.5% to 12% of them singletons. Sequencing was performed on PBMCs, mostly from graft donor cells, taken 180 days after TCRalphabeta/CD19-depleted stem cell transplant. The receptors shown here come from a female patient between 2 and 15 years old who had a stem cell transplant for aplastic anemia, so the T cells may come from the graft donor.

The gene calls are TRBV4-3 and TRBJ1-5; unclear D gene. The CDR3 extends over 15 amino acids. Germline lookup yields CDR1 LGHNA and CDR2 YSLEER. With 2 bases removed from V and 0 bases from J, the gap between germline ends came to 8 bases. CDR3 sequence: CASSQSGHSNQPQHF. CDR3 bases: TGCGCCAGCAGCCAAAGCGGGCATAGCAATCAGCCCCAGCATTTT.

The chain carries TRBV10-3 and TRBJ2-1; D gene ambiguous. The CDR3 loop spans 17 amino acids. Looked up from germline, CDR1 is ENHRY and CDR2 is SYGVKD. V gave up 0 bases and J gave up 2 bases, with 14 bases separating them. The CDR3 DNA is TGTGCCATCAGTGAGTCGATACCAGTCTATACCTACAATGAGCAGTTCTTC. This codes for CAISESIPVYTYNEQFF.

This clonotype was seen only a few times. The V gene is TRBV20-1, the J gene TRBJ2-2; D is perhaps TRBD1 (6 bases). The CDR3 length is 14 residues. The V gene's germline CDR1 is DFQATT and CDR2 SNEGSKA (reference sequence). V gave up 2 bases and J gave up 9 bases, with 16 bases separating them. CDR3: CSARRVSGDRELFF. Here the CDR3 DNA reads TGCAGTGCTAGACGAGTGTCAGGGGACAGGGAGCTGTTTTTT.

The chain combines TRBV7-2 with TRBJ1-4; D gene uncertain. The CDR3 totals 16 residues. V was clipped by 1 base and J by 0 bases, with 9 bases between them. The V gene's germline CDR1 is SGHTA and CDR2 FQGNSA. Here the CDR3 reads CASSLGSRATNEKLFF. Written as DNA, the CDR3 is TGTGCCAGCAGCTTAGGATCGAGGGCAACTAATGAAAAACTGTTTTTT.

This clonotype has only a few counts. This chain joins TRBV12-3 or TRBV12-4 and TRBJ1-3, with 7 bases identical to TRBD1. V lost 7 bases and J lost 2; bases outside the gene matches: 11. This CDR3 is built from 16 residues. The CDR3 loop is CASNPQGVHPGNTIYF. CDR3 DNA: TGTGCCAGCAACCCTCAGGGGGTGCACCCTGGAAACACCATATATTTT.

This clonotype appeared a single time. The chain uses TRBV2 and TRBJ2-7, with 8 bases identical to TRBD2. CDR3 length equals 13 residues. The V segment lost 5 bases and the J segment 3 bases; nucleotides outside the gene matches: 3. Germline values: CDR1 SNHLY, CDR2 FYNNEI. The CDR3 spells CASSLAGVYEQYV. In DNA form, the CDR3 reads TGTGCCAGCAGTCTAGCGGGTGTCTACGAGCAGTACGTC.

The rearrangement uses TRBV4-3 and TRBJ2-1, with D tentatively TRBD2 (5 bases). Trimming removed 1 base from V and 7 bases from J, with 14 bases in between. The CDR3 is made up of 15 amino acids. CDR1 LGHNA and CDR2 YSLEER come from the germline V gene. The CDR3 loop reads CASSQGGGSWNEQFF. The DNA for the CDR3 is TGCGCCAGCAGCCAAGGAGGTGGGAGCTGGAATGAGCAGTTCTTC.

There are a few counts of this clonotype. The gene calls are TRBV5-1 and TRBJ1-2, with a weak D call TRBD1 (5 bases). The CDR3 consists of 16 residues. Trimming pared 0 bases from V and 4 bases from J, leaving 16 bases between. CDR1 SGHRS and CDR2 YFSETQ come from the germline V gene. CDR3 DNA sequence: TGCGCCAGCAGCTTGGCCTCGGCGGGACTCGGCTATGGCTACACCTTC. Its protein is CASSLASAGLGYGYTF.

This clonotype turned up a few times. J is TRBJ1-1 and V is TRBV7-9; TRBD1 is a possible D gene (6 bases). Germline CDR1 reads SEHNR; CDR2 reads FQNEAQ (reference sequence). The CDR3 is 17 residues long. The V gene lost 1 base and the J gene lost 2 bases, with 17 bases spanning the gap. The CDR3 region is CASSLGGGPGVNTEAFF. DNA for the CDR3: TGTGCCAGCAGCTTAGGGGGAGGCCCAGGGGTTAACACTGAAGCTTTCTTT.

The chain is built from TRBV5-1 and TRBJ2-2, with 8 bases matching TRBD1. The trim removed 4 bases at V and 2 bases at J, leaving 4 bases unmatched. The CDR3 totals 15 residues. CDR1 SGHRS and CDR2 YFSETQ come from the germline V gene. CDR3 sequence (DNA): TGCGCCAGCAGCGACGGACAGGGAAACACCGGGGAGCTGTTTTTT. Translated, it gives CASSDGQGNTGELFF.

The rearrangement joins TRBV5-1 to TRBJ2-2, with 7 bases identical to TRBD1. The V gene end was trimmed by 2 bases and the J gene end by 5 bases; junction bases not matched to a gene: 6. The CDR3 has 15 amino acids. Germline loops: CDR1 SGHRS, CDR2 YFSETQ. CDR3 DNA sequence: TGCGCCAGCAGCTTTTTGGGGACAGATACCGGGGAGCTGTTTTTT. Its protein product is CASSFLGTDTGELFF.

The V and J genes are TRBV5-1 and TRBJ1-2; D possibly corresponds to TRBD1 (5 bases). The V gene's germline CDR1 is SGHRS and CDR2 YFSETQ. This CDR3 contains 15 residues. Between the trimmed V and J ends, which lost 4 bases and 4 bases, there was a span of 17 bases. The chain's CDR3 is CASSGWGVVTYGYTF. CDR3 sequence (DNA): TGCGCCAGCAGCGGCTGGGGGGTTGTTACCTATGGCTACACCTTC.

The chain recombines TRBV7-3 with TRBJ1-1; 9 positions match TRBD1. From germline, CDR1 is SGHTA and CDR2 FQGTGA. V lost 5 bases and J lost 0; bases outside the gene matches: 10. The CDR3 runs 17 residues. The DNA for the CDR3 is TGTGCCAGCAGCCTCAGCCCAGGACAGGGGATGAACACTGAAGCTTTCTTT. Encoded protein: CASSLSPGQGMNTEAFF.

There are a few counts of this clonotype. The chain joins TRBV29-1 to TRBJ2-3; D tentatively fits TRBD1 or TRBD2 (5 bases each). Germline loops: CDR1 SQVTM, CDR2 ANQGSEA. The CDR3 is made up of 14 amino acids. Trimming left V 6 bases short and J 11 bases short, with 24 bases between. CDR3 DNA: TGCAGCGTGACCGGGACGGCCGTTGGAACAGGGCAGTATTTT. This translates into CSVTGTAVGTGQYF.

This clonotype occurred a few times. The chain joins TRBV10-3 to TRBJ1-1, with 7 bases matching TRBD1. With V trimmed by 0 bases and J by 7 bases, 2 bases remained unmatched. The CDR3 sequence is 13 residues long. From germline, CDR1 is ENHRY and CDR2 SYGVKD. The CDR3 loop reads CAISESDRDEAFF. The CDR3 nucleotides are TGTGCCATCAGTGAGTCCGACAGGGATGAAGCTTTCTTT.

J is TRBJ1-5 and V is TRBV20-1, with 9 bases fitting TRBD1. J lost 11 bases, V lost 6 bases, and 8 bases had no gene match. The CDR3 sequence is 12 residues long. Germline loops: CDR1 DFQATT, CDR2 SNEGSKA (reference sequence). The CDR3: CSAGQGRETQHF. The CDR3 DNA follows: TGCAGTGCGGGACAGGGCCGAGAGACCCAGCATTTT.

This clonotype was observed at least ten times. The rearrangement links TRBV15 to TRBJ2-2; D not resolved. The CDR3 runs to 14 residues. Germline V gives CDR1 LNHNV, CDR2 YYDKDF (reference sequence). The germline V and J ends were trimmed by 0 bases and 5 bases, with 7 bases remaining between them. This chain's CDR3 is CATSRDHTTGELFF. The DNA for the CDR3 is TGTGCCACCAGCAGAGACCATACGACCGGGGAGCTGTTTTTT. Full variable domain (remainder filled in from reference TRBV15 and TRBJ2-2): DAMVIQNPRYQVTQFGKPVTLSCSQTLNHNVMYWYQQKSSQAPKLLFHYYDKDFNNEADTPDNFQSRRPNTSFCFLDIRSPGLGDTAMYLCATSRDHTTGELFFGEGSRLTVL.

The CDR3 spells CASTHSGLAGAGEQFF. CDR3 coding DNA: TGTGCCAGCACCCACTCGGGACTAGCGGGAGCCGGCGAGCAGTTCTTC. The chain recombines TRBV2 with TRBJ2-1; 14 bases map to TRBD2. The CDR3 has 16 amino acids. V gave up 7 bases and J gave up 10 bases; unmatched junction bases: 12. CDR1 is SNHLY, CDR2 FYNNEI, per germline.

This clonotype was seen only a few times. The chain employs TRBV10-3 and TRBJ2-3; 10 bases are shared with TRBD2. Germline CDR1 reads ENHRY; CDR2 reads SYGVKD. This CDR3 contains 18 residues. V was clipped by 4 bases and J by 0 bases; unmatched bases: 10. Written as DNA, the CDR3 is TGTGCCATCAGTGGTTTAGCGGGAGGCCACCTTAGCACAGATACGCAGTATTTT. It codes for CAISGLAGGHLSTDTQYF.

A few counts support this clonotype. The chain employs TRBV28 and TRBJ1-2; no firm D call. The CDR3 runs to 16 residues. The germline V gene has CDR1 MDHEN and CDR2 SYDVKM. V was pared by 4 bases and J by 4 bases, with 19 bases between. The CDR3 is CASSSSSPVWGYGYTF. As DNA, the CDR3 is TGTGCCAGCAGTTCCTCCTCTCCAGTCTGGGGCTATGGCTACACCTTC.

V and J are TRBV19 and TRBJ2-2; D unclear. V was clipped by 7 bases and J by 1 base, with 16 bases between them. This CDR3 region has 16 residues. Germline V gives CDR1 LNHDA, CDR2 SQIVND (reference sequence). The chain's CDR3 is CASTQVPLRNTGELFF. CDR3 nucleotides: TGTGCCAGTACCCAGGTGCCCCTAAGGAACACCGGGGAGCTGTTTTTT.

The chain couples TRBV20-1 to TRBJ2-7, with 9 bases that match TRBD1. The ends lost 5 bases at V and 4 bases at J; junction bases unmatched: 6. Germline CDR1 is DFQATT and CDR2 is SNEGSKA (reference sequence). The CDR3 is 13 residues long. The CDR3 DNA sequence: TGCAGTGCTTCCCGGGACAGGGTTTACGAGCAGTACTTC. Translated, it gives CSASRDRVYEQYF.

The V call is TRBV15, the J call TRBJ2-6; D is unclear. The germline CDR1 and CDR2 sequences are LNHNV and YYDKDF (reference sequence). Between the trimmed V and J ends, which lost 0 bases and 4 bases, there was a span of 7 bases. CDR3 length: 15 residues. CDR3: CATSRDLAGANVLTF. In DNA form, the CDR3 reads TGTGCCACCAGCAGAGACTTAGCCGGGGCCAACGTCCTGACTTTC.

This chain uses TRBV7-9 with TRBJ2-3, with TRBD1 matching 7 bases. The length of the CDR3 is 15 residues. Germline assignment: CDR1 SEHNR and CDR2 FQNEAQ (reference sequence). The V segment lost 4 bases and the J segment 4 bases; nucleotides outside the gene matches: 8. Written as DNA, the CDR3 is TGTGCCAGCAGCTACCCGAGACAGGGCTCAGATACGCAGTATTTT. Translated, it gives CASSYPRQGSDTQYF.

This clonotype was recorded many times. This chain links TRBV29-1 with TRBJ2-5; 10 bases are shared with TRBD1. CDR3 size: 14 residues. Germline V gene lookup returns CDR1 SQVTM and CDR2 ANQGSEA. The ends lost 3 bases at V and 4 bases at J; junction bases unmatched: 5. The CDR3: CSVETGTGAETQYF. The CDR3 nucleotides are TGCAGCGTTGAGACCGGGACAGGGGCAGAGACCCAGTACTTC.

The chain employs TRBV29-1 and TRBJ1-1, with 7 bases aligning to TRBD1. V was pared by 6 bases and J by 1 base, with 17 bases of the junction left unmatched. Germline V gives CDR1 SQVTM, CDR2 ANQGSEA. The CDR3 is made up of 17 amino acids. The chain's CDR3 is CSVAQGQPNLRNTEAFF. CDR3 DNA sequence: TGCAGCGTCGCCCAGGGACAGCCTAATCTCCGGAACACTGAAGCTTTCTTT.

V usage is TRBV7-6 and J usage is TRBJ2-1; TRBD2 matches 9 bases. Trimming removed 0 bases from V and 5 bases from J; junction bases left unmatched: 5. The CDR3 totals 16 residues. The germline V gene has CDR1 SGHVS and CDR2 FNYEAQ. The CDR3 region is CASSLAAGLANNEQFF. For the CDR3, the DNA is TGTGCCAGCAGCTTAGCCGCGGGACTAGCTAACAATGAGCAGTTCTTC.

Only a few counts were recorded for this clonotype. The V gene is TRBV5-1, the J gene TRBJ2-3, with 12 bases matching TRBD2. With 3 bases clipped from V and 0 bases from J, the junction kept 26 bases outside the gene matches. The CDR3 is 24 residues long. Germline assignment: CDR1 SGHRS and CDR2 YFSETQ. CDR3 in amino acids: CASSYLYYTPTSGSFPTSTDTQYF. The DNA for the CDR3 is TGCGCCAGCAGCTACCTGTACTACACTCCGACTAGCGGGAGCTTCCCAACTAGCACAGATACGCAGTATTTT.